Below, 26 T cell receptor beta chains from the same sample are listed, as sequenced in a study of beta chain features in type 1 diabetes. Findings and limits, study-wide: Moderate yet significant TCRB CDR3 shortening was seen in Type 1 diabetes patients in all four CD4+ subsets.

These receptors have no known antigen. TCRB transcripts that were expressed got sequenced, as all of the isolated RNA had been reverse transcribed. Sequencing was performed with immunoSEQ multiplex PCR; in TCRdb, only in-frame clones are kept and a portion is missing. The sample shows roughly 730,000 clones, 13% of them seen only once. The sample taken for sequencing was naive CD4+ T cells from blood. These receptors were collected from a man younger than 35 with type 1 diabetes.

In this sample, this clone turned up a few times. The V and J genes are TRBV11-2 and TRBJ2-3; D gene uncertain. V lost 5 bases and J 6 bases, leaving 9 bases between the germline ends. This CDR3 spans 12 amino acids. Germline V gene lookup returns CDR1 SGHAT and CDR2 FQNNGV. The CDR3 region is CASSPIKDTQYF. As DNA, the CDR3 is TGTGCCAGCAGCCCCATCAAGGATACGCAGTATTTT. The variable domain in full, with the rest retrieved from reference TRBV11-2 and TRBJ2-3, is EAGVAQSPRYKIIEKRQSVAFWCNPISGHATLYWYQQILGQGPKLLIQFQNNGVVDDSQLPKDRFSAERLKGVDSTLKIQPAKLEDSAVYLCASSPIKDTQYFGPGTRLTVL.

The rearrangement links TRBV6-5 to TRBJ1-1; 7 bases are shared with TRBD1. V lost 4 bases, J lost 6 bases, and 11 bases stayed unmatched. CDR1 is MNHEY and CDR2 is SVGAGI in the germline V gene. The CDR3 is 15 amino acids. In DNA, the CDR3 is TGTGCCAGCAGTTTCTACGACAGGGTTAGCGCTGAAGCTTTCTTT. Its protein product is CASSFYDRVSAEAFF.

The V call is TRBV20-1, the J call TRBJ1-4; D remains ambiguous. Germline CDR1 DFQATT, CDR2 SNEGSKA (reference sequence). Trimming left V 6 bases short and J 4 bases short, with 3 bases between. The CDR3 spans 10 residues. The CDR3 DNA is TGCAGTGCCCGTAATGAAAAACTGTTTTTT. The encoded protein is CSARNEKLFF.

Written as DNA, the CDR3 is TGTGCCAGCAGCTCCTTTGGAGATGAGCAGTTCTTC. As protein: CASSSFGDEQFF. V and J are TRBV7-3 and TRBJ2-1, with no clear D. Germline lookup yields CDR1 SGHTA and CDR2 FQGTGA. Trimming removed 4 bases at V and 8 bases at J, with 9 bases between. The CDR3 is 12 residues long.

This clone was picked up a small number of times. This chain uses TRBV6-5 with TRBJ1-6, with D perhaps TRBD1 (6 bases). CDR1 and CDR2 (germline): MNHEY, SVGAGI. This CDR3 has 15 residues. Trimming shortened V by 7 bases and J by 7 bases, and 17 bases separated the two germline ends. CDR3 region: CASTRGGGSNSPLHF. The CDR3 coding sequence is TGTGCCAGCACTCGGGGAGGGGGGAGCAATTCACCCCTCCACTTT.

V usage is TRBV28 and J usage is TRBJ2-5; 9 bases agree with TRBD1. CDR1 and CDR2 from the germline V gene are MDHEN and SYDVKM. V shed 5 bases and J 5 bases; nucleotides not matched to a gene: 9. CDR3 length: 15 residues. The CDR3 DNA reads TGTGCCAGCAGTACGCCGGGACAGGGATCGGAGACCCAGTACTTC. Residues: CASSTPGQGSETQYF.

In its sample, this clone was seen a few times. The J gene is TRBJ2-3, the V gene TRBV19, with D maybe TRBD1 (5 bases). This CDR3 spans 18 amino acids. V was cut by 3 bases and J by 1 base, with 20 bases left in between. CDR1 LNHDA and CDR2 SQIVND come from the germline V gene (reference sequence). The CDR3 DNA is TGTGCCAGTAGTATCATTTTGAATTCAGGGCAGGGCACAGATACGCAGTATTTT. Residues: CASSIILNSGQGTDTQYF.

This clone was seen more than once but under ten times. This chain uses TRBV25-1 with TRBJ1-6; tentatively, D is TRBD1 (6 bases). The CDR3 extends over 15 amino acids. From germline, CDR1 is MGHDK and CDR2 SYGVNS. Trimming removed 3 bases at V and 6 bases at J, with 12 bases between. Here the CDR3 reads CASSEAGAGNSPLHF. The DNA for the CDR3 is TGTGCCAGCAGTGAGGCAGGGGCGGGTAATTCACCCCTCCACTTT.

Only a few counts were recorded for this clone. J is TRBJ2-1 and V is TRBV7-9, with 10 bases that match TRBD2. CDR1 and CDR2 from the germline V gene are SEHNR and FQNEAQ (reference sequence). J was trimmed by 3 bases and V by 5 bases; bases with no gene match: 7. This CDR3 region has 16 residues. The CDR3 protein is CASSRTSGTYYNEQFF. The CDR3, as DNA: TGTGCCAGCAGCAGAACTAGCGGGACATACTACAATGAGCAGTTCTTC.

This clone was picked up a small number of times. The genes are TRBV6-1 and TRBJ2-5; D ambiguous. V shed 5 bases and J shed 4 bases, with 14 bases lying between them. CDR3 size: 14 residues. In germline, CDR1 is MNHNS, CDR2 SASEGT. The CDR3 bases are TGTGCCAGCAGTCATACACAAGGAAGAGAGACCCAGTACTTC. Its translation: CASSHTQGRETQYF.

This chain connects TRBV9 to TRBJ2-1; the D is unclear. Germline CDR1 is SGDLS and CDR2 is YYNGEE. V lost 4 bases to trimming and J lost 3 bases, with 8 bases between them. The CDR3 extends over 13 amino acids. The CDR3 sequence: CASSLEVYNEQFF. The CDR3 DNA is TGTGCCAGCAGCTTAGAGGTCTACAATGAGCAGTTCTTC.

CDR3 region: CASSPDRVKNSPLHF. CDR3 nucleotides: TGTGCCAGCAGCCCTGACAGGGTGAAGAATTCACCCCTCCACTTT. The chain has TRBV7-2 and TRBJ1-6; 7 positions agree with TRBD1. J lost 7 bases, V lost 5 bases, and 8 bases had no gene match. There are 15 residues in the CDR3. The germline gives CDR1 SGHTA, CDR2 FQGNSA. The full variable domain, with the rest looked up from reference TRBV7-2 and TRBJ1-6, is GAGVSQSPSNKVTEKGKDVELRCDPISGHTALYWYRQSLGQGLEFLIYFQGNSAPDKSGLPSDRFSAERTGGSVSTLTIQRTQQEDSAVYLCASSPDRVKNSPLHFGNGTRLTVT.

Comment on this clone: Its ends do not fully match the called genes, so a read error is possible. CDR3 nucleotide sequence: TGCGCCGCCGCCACTGGACAGAGGGTTGGAGATACGCAGTATTTT. The encoded protein is CAAATGQRVGDTQYF. V and J are TRBV6-5 and TRBJ2-3, with a tentative D call TRBD1 (6 bases). This CDR3 is 15 amino acids long. Germline V gene lookup returns CDR1 MNHEY and CDR2 SVGAGI.

The V call is TRBV30, the J call TRBJ2-5; D remains ambiguous. The CDR3 is 13 residues long. The V gene's germline CDR1 is GTSNPN and CDR2 SVGIG (reference sequence). Trimming left V 1 base short and J 3 bases short, with 9 bases between. Written as DNA, the CDR3 is TGTGCCTGGAGTGGGTGGGCTAAAGAGACCCAGTACTTC. This codes for CAWSGWAKETQYF.

The genes are TRBV7-2 and TRBJ2-1; D may be TRBD2 (5 bases). Germline V lookup: CDR1 SGHTA, CDR2 FQGNSA. The V end lost 2 bases, the J end lost 0 bases, and 14 bases lay between the germline ends. This CDR3 has 17 residues. In DNA form, the CDR3 reads TGTGCCAGCAGCTTATATTGGACTTCAAGCTCCTACAATGAGCAGTTCTTC. This sequence encodes CASSLYWTSSSYNEQFF. Full variable domain (missing parts from reference TRBV7-2 and TRBJ2-1): GAGVSQSPSNKVTEKGKDVELRCDPISGHTALYWYRQSLGQGLEFLIYFQGNSAPDKSGLPSDRFSAERTGGSVSTLTIQRTQQEDSAVYLCASSLYWTSSSYNEQFFGPGTRLTVL.

A few counts support this clone. The chain is built from TRBV13 and TRBJ2-1; the match to TRBD2 covers 11 bases. The CDR3 consists of 15 residues. The V gene's germline CDR1 is PRHDT and CDR2 FYEKMQ (reference sequence). V lost 4 bases to trimming and J lost 5 bases; unmatched junction nucleotides: 4. The chain's CDR3 is CASSYGLAGHNEQFF. CDR3 nucleotide sequence: TGTGCCAGCAGCTATGGACTAGCGGGTCACAATGAGCAGTTCTTC. Full variable domain (remainder filled in from reference TRBV13 and TRBJ2-1): AAGVIQSPRHLIKEKRETATLKCYPIPRHDTVYWYQQGPGQDPQFLISFYEKMQSDKGSIPDRFSAQQFSDYHSELNMSSLELGDSALYFCASSYGLAGHNEQFFGPGTRLTVL.

The genes are TRBV29-1 and TRBJ1-1; no definite D call. CDR1 SQVTM and CDR2 ANQGSEA come from the germline V gene. The CDR3 is 11 amino acids. Trimming removed 2 bases from V and 4 bases from J, with 5 bases in between. The CDR3 reads CSVESGTEAFF. The CDR3 nucleotides are TGCAGCGTTGAAAGTGGCACTGAAGCTTTCTTT.

This chain joins TRBV6-1 and TRBJ1-6, with 7 nucleotides matching TRBD1. The CDR3 runs to 14 residues. Germline values: CDR1 MNHNS, CDR2 SASEGT. V shed 4 bases, J shed 10 bases, and the junction held 7 bases outside the gene matches. Here the CDR3 DNA reads TGTGCCAGCAGTGGACAGGGATCGAGCTCACCCCTCCACTTT. It is translated as CASSGQGSSSPLHF.

This clone has only a few counts. The J gene is TRBJ1-1, the V gene TRBV5-1; 8 bases fit TRBD1. V trimming: 4 bases; J trimming: 1 base; junction bases outside the gene matches: 9. The length of the CDR3 is 16 residues. CDR1 SGHRS and CDR2 YFSETQ come from the germline V gene. In DNA form, the CDR3 reads TGCGCCAGCAGCCCCGCGAGGGACAGGAAGAACACTGAAGCTTTCTTT. Residues: CASSPARDRKNTEAFF.

The rearrangement links TRBV25-1 to TRBJ2-4, with D perhaps TRBD1 (6 bases). CDR1 and CDR2 (germline): MGHDK, SYGVNS. The CDR3 has 17 amino acids. Deletions cut 2 bases from V and 3 bases from J, with 17 bases between. CDR3 loop: CASSELKGVKGKNIQYF. CDR3 DNA sequence: TGTGCCAGCAGTGAACTCAAGGGGGTTAAGGGCAAAAACATTCAGTACTTC.

This clone occurred a few times. The chain recombines TRBV29-1 with TRBJ1-4; no definite D call. Per germline, CDR1 SQVTM and CDR2 ANQGSEA. The CDR3 has 10 amino acids. Trimming left V 7 bases short and J 4 bases short, with 4 bases between. The CDR3 nucleotides read TGCAGCGCCTTTAATGAAAAACTGTTTTTT. Its translation is CSAFNEKLFF.

The chain carries TRBV2 and TRBJ2-7, with a weak D call TRBD1 (5 bases). The germline CDR1 and CDR2 sequences are SNHLY and FYNNEI. The length of the CDR3 is 13 residues. The CDR3 DNA reads TGTGCTTTCCTCCTCGGGCAGGGATACGAGCAGTACTTC. Amino acid sequence: CAFLLGQGYEQYF.

This clone was detected a few times. The V call is TRBV30, the J call TRBJ1-1, with TRBD1 matching 9 bases. The CDR3 contains 15 residues. Germline loops: CDR1 GTSNPN, CDR2 SVGIG (reference sequence). Trimming at V came to 4 bases and at J to 1 base, leaving 7 bases not matched to a gene. As DNA, the CDR3 is TGTGCCTGGATGTGGGGGGGACAGGGGAACACTGAAGCTTTCTTT. Translating it yields CAWMWGGQGNTEAFF.

The rearrangement joins TRBV2 to TRBJ1-1; D may be TRBD1 (5 bases). The CDR3 runs 13 residues. Per the germline V gene, CDR1 is SNHLY and CDR2 is FYNNEI. The V end was cut by 3 bases, the J end by 4 bases, with 9 bases between. CDR3 coding DNA: TGTGCCAGCAGTGAGGACACCGGCACTGAAGCTTTCTTT. Protein: CASSEDTGTEAFF.

V and J are TRBV7-2 and TRBJ1-3, with D unclear. V was shortened by 5 bases and J by 2 bases, with 16 bases between the two germline ends. The CDR3 spans 16 residues. Germline V lookup: CDR1 SGHTA, CDR2 FQGNSA. The CDR3 here is CASSPTGNLPGNTIYF. In nucleotides, the CDR3 is TGTGCCAGCAGCCCTACCGGGAACCTCCCTGGAAACACCATATATTTT.

The chain carries TRBV18 and TRBJ1-3; tentatively, D is TRBD1 (6 bases). CDR1 is KGHSH, CDR2 LQKENI, per germline. There are 14 residues in the CDR3. Trimming removed 3 bases at V and 0 bases at J, with 6 bases between. CDR3 sequence: CASSPDSSGNTIYF. CDR3 nucleotide sequence: TGTGCCAGCTCACCGGACAGCTCTGGAAACACCATATATTTT.